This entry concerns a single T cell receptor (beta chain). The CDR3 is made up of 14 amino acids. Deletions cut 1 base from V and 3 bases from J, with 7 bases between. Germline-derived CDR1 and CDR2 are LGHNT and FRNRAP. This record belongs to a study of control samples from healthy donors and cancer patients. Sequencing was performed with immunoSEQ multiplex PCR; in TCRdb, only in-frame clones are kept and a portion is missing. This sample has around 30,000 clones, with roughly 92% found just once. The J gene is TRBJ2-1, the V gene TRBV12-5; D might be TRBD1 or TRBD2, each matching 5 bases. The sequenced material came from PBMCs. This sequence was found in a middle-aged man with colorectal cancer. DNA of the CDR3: TGTGCTAGTGGTTTGGGGGACGGCTACAATGAGCAGTTCTTC. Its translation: CASGLGDGYNEQFF.